A selection of T cell receptor beta chains follows, all from one sample in a study of T cell changes during pregnancy in multiple sclerosis. Some clones are missing from TCRdb's copy, which holds only in-frame ones; the method was immunoSEQ multiplex PCR. The table lists approximately 40,000 clones, about nine tenths of them singletons. The specimen comprised CD4+ T cells from peripheral blood mononuclear cells, sampled in the second trimester of pregnancy. The receptor set was obtained from a female donor with multiple sclerosis, enrolled in a pregnancy study. The CDR3 runs from the conserved cysteine through the conserved F or W. A D gene is named only where the DNA matches it firmly. Size tells how often a clone was seen (once, few, many) or the class of an expanded clone, and some rows leave it out.

v_gene	abundance	j_gene	d_gene	CDR3aa	CDR3nt
TRBV4-1	once	TRBJ2-3	TRBD2	CASSQILAELTDTQYF	TGCGCCAGCAGCCAAATTCTAGCGGAACTCACAGATACGCAGTATTTT
TRBV4-2	.	TRBJ1-6	.	CASSQERGNNSPLHF	TGTGCCAGCAGCCAAGAAAGGGGAAATAATTCACCCCTCCACTTT
TRBV28	.	TRBJ2-3	.	CASSKTGYTQYF	TGTGCCAGCAGTAAAACAGGTTATACGCAGTATTTT
TRBV9	few	TRBJ2-7	TRBD1	CASSVVPDRSAEQYF	TGTGCCAGCAGCGTAGTCCCGGACAGGTCCGCCGAGCAGTACTTC
TRBV10-3	.	TRBJ1-3	TRBD1	CAISESRTGVYADGNTIYF	TGTGCCATCAGTGAGTCTAGGACAGGGGTGTATGCCGATGGAAACACCATATATTTT
TRBV25-1	.	TRBJ1-1	.	CASRAGWGRPEAFF	TGTGCCAGCAGGGCGGGATGGGGGAGACCTGAAGCTTTCTTT
TRBV27	few	TRBJ2-1	.	CASRPLGGPSNEQFF	TGTGCCAGCAGACCCCTCGGGGGACCCTCCAATGAGCAGTTCTTC
TRBV7-8	.	TRBJ2-6	TRBD2	CASSLSGRASGANVLTF	TGTGCCAGCAGCTTAAGCGGGAGGGCTTCTGGGGCCAACGTCCTGACTTTC
TRBV7-2	.	TRBJ2-2	.	CASSLTAPGELFF	TGTGCCAGCAGCCTCACAGCCCCCGGGGAGCTGTTTTTT
TRBV7-2	.	TRBJ2-5	TRBD1	CASKEGARETQYF	TGTGCCAGCAAAGAGGGGGCACGGGAGACCCAGTACTTC
TRBV28	.	TRBJ2-5	.	CASSFDGYQETQYF	TGTGCCAGCAGTTTTGACGGGTACCAAGAGACCCAGTACTTC
TRBV2	few	TRBJ1-5	TRBD1	CASSEQGASEPQHF	TGTGCCAGCAGTGAACAGGGGGCTTCGGAGCCCCAGCATTTT
TRBV29-1	.	TRBJ2-1	TRBD2	CSVEDFVASGSYNEQFF	TGCAGCGTTGAAGATTTCGTCGCTAGCGGGAGCTACAATGAGCAGTTCTTC
TRBV30	.	TRBJ1-3	TRBD1	CAWSLAGTGSSGNTIYF	TGTGCCTGGAGCCTAGCCGGGACAGGGAGCTCTGGAAACACCATATATTTT
TRBV5-8	.	TRBJ1-2	TRBD1	CASSLEDRAEGYTF	TGTGCCAGCAGCTTGGAGGACAGGGCGGAAGGCTACACCTTC
TRBV5-5	.	TRBJ2-7	TRBD2	CASRRAGDSYEQYF	TGTGCCAGCAGAAGAGCGGGAGACTCCTACGAGCAGTACTTC
TRBV14	.	TRBJ2-2	.	CASSRRTGLVTGELFF	TGTGCCAGCAGCCGCCGCACAGGTCTGGTTACCGGGGAGCTGTTTTTT
TRBV2	.	TRBJ2-1	TRBD2	CASRRLAGGLSYNEQFF	TGTGCCAGCAGGCGGCTAGCGGGAGGCTTATCCTACAATGAGCAGTTCTTC
TRBV19	.	TRBJ2-2	.	CASSRDSGHNTGELFF	TGTGCCAGTAGTAGGGACAGCGGGCACAACACCGGGGAGCTGTTTTTT
TRBV9	once	TRBJ2-1	.	CASSTQGTALLGEQFF	TGTGCCAGCAGCACACAAGGGACTGCACTATTGGGTGAGCAGTTCTTC
TRBV5-1	.	TRBJ1-1	.	CASSFRQQPYSNTEAFF	TGCGCCAGCAGCTTCCGACAGCAGCCTTATTCGAACACTGAAGCTTTCTTT
TRBV25-1	.	TRBJ2-1	.	CASSELVRLTYNEQFF	TGTGCCAGCAGTGAATTGGTACGACTTACCTACAATGAGCAGTTCTTC
TRBV5-4	medium-sized	TRBJ1-3	.	CASSLSRGNTIYF	TGTGCCAGCAGCTTGTCCAGGGGAAACACCATATATTTT
TRBV11-3	.	TRBJ2-1	TRBD1	CASSLSDRDDNEQFF	TGTGCCAGCAGCCTCTCCGACAGGGACGACAATGAGCAGTTCTTC
TRBV10-3	.	TRBJ1-5	TRBD1	CAIRNTGDQPQHF	TGTGCCATCAGGAATACAGGGGATCAGCCCCAGCATTTT
TRBV5-1	.	TRBJ2-7	TRBD2	CATKGSSGSYEQYF	TGCGCCACCAAAGGGTCTAGCGGGAGCTACGAGCAGTACTTC
TRBV2	.	TRBJ1-2	.	CASSEGQNGYTF	TGTGCCAGCAGTGAAGGGCAGAATGGCTACACCTTC